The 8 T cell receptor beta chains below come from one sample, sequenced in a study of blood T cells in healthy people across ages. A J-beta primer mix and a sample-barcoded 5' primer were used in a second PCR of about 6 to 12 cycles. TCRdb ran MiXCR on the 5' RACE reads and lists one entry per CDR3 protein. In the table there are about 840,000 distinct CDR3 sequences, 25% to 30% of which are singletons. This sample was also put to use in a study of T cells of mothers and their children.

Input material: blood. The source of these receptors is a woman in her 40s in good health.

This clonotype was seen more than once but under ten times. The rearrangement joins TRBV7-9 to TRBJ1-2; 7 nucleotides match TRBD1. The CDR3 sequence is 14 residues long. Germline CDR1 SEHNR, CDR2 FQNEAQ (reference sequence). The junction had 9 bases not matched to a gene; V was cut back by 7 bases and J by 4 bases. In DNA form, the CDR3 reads TGTGCCAGCACCTCGGGCAGGGGGGTCTATGGCTACACCTTC. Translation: CASTSGRGVYGYTF.

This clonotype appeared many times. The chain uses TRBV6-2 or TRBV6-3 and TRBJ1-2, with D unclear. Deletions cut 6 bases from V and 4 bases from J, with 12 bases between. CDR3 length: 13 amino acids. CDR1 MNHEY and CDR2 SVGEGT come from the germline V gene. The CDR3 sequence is CASSPDDTYGYTF. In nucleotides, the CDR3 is TGTGCCAGCAGCCCTGACGATACCTATGGCTACACCTTC.

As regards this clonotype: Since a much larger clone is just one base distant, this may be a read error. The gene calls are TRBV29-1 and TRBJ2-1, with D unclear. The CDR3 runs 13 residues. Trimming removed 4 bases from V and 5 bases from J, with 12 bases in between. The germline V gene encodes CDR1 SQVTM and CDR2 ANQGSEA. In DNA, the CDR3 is TGCAGCGTTGGAGCACAGAAACACAATGAGCAGTTCTTC. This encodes CSVGAQKHNEQFF.

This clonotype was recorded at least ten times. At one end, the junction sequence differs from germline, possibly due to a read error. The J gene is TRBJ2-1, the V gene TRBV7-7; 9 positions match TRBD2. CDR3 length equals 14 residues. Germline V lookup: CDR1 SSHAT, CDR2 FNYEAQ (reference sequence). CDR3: CASSVGLASNEQFF. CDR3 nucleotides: TGTGCTAGCAGTGTCGGACTAGCGTCGAATGAGCAGTTCTTC.

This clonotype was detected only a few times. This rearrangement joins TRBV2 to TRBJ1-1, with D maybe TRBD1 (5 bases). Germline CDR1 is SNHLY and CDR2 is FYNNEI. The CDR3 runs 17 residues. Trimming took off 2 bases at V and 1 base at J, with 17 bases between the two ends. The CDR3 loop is CASSEPRQGRPNTEAFF. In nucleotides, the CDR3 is TGTGCCAGCAGTGAACCCCGGCAGGGCCGACCGAACACTGAAGCTTTCTTT.

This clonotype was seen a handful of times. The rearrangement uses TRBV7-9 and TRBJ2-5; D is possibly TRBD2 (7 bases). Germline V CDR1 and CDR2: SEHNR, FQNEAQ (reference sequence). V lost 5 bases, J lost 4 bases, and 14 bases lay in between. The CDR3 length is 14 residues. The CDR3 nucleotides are TGTGCCAGCAGCACGGGACTACAGGGAGAGACCCAGTACTTC. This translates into CASSTGLQGETQYF.

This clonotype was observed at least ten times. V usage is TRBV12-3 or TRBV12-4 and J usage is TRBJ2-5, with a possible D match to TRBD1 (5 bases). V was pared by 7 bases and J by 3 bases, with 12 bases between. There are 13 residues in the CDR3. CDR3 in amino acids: CASKRQMEETQYF. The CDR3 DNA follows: TGTGCCAGCAAGAGACAGATGGAAGAGACCCAGTACTTC.

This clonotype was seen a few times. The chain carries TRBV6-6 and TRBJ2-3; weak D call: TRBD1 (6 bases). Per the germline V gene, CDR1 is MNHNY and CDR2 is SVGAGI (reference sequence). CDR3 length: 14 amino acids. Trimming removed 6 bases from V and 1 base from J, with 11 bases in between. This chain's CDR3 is CASRARQGTDTQYF. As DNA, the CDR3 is TGTGCCAGCAGAGCCCGACAGGGCACAGATACGCAGTATTTT.